A single sample is the source of the 30 T cell receptor beta chains below, sequenced in a study of blood T cell repertoires in COVID-19. The repertoire was sequenced with immunoSEQ multiplex PCR; TCRdb's copy has only in-frame clones and lacks some. The sample holds under 250,000 clones; around 83% are singletons and the top ten take about 9%. The source material was peripheral blood. These TCRs come from a man in his forties or fifties with active or convalescent COVID-19.

The J gene is TRBJ1-1, the V gene TRBV6-6; 8 positions agree with TRBD1. V shed 0 bases, J shed 5 bases, and the junction held 5 bases outside the gene matches. Germline V lookup: CDR1 MNHNY, CDR2 SVGAGI (reference sequence). This CDR3 is built from 15 residues. This CDR3 is CASSYSGQGGTEAFF. In nucleotides, the CDR3 is TGTGCCAGCAGTTACTCCGGACAGGGTGGGACTGAAGCTTTCTTT.

V is TRBV5-6 and J is TRBJ2-6; 9 nucleotides match TRBD1. The J segment lost 0 bases and the V segment lost 4 bases, leaving 8 bases of the junction unmatched. The CDR3 covers 18 residues. From germline, CDR1 is SGHDT and CDR2 YYEEEE. CDR3 sequence (DNA): TGTGCCAGCAGCCGGCGGGACAGGGCCTTCTCTGGGGCCAACGTCCTGACTTTC. It encodes CASSRRDRAFSGANVLTF. Complete variable domain (other parts from reference TRBV5-6 and TRBJ2-6): DAGVTQSPTHLIKTRGQQVTLRCSPKSGHDTVSWYQQALGQGPQFIFQYYEEEERQRGNFPDRFSGHQFPNYSSELNVNALLLGDSALYLCASSRRDRAFSGANVLTFGAGSRLTVL.

The V gene is TRBV18, the J gene TRBJ2-7, with a possible D match to TRBD1 (6 bases). Germline-derived CDR1 and CDR2 are KGHSH and LQKENI. The CDR3 spans 15 residues. Deletions cut 3 bases from V and 2 bases from J, with 14 bases between. As DNA, the CDR3 is TGTGCCAGCTCACCGACGGGACAACCTACCTACGAGCAGTACTTC. It encodes CASSPTGQPTYEQYF.

The J gene is TRBJ2-3, the V gene TRBV5-1, with D possibly matching TRBD2 (5 bases). The germline V and J ends were trimmed by 0 bases and 0 bases, with 11 bases remaining between them. The CDR3 extends over 16 amino acids. Germline V gives CDR1 SGHRS, CDR2 YFSETQ. CDR3 loop: CASSLGLLTSTDTQYF. CDR3 DNA sequence: TGCGCCAGCAGCTTGGGACTACTGACTAGCACAGATACGCAGTATTTT.

J is TRBJ2-2 and V is TRBV19, with D perhaps matching TRBD2 (6 bases). The germline CDR1 and CDR2 sequences are LNHDA and SQIVND (reference sequence). This CDR3 is 19 amino acids long. V lost 8 bases and J 1 base, leaving 26 bases between the germline ends. The CDR3 nucleotides read TGTGCCAGTGGAACAGAACGGGACTCCGGACGGATGAACACCGGGGAGCTGTTTTTT. This encodes CASGTERDSGRMNTGELFF.

This clone was detected once. This chain links TRBV6-7 with TRBJ2-7; a possible D gene is TRBD1 (5 bases). TRBV6-7 is an ORF for which the function is uncertain. This CDR3 has 18 amino acids. V lost 0 bases and J lost 2, with 20 bases in between. The CDR3 DNA is TGTGCCAGCAGTTACTCCGACGAGATGTGGACAAGGACCTACGAGCAGTACTTC. This gives the protein CASSYSDEMWTRTYEQYF.

The chain has TRBV30 and TRBJ2-7, with 7 bases fitting TRBD1. The CDR3 runs 16 residues. The ends lost 2 bases at V and 0 bases at J; junction bases unmatched: 10. The germline V gene has CDR1 GTSNPN and CDR2 SVGIG (reference sequence). CDR3 coding DNA: TGTGCCTGGAGTACACCGACAGGGATGGTCTCCTACGAGCAGTACTTC. Translating gives CAWSTPTGMVSYEQYF.

The V call is TRBV3-1 (or the pseudogene TRBV3-2), the J call TRBJ2-2, with D perhaps matching TRBD2 (5 bases). Germline assignment: CDR1 LGHDT and CDR2 YNNKEL (reference sequence). The germline V and J ends were trimmed by 4 bases and 1 base, with 7 bases remaining between them. The length of the CDR3 is 14 residues. The CDR3 nucleotides are TGTGCCAGCAGCCCCGGACTGAACACCGGGGAGCTGTTTTTT. Translating gives CASSPGLNTGELFF.

This clone appeared a single time. This sequence joins TRBV19 and TRBJ1-6, with 7 bases fitting TRBD1. The CDR3 contains 16 residues. V lost 5 bases, J lost 5 bases, and 9 bases stayed unmatched. Looked up from germline, CDR1 is LNHDA and CDR2 is SQIVND (reference sequence). As DNA, the CDR3 is TGTGCCAGTAGTCCCCACAGGGGCAAGGATAATTCACCCCTCCACTTT. As protein: CASSPHRGKDNSPLHF.

The chain carries TRBV27 and TRBJ2-7, with D possibly matching TRBD1 (6 bases). The CDR3 sequence is 14 residues long. Germline values: CDR1 MNHEY, CDR2 SMNVEV (reference sequence). Trimming pared 8 bases from V and 6 bases from J, leaving 20 bases between. In DNA form, the CDR3 reads TGTGCCAGCGGAGGCGGACAGACCCACGGCGAGCAGTACTTC. Amino acid sequence: CASGGGQTHGEQYF.

The V call is TRBV19, the J call TRBJ1-2, with TRBD1 as a possible D gene (5 bases). CDR3 length: 11 residues. The germline V gene encodes CDR1 LNHDA and CDR2 SQIVND (reference sequence). V was clipped by 6 bases and J by 9 bases, with 11 bases between them. The CDR3 reads CASSRDRSYTF. The CDR3 region has the DNA TGTGCCAGTAGCAGGGATAGGAGCTACACCTTC. Based on the CDR3 plus reference TRBV19 and TRBJ1-2, the full variable domain is DGGITQSPKYLFRKEGQNVTLSCEQNLNHDAMYWYRQDPGQGLRLIYYSQIVNDFQKGDIAEGYSVSREKKESFPLTVTSAQKNPTAFYLCASSRDRSYTFGSGTRLTVV.

The rearrangement uses TRBV7-2 and TRBJ1-2; the match to TRBD1 covers 7 bases. The CDR3 contains 14 residues. Germline values: CDR1 SGHTA, CDR2 FQGNSA. Trimming removed 4 bases from V and 6 bases from J; junction bases left unmatched: 8. CDR3 coding DNA: TGTGCCAGCAGCTCCCAACAGGGGATCCATGGCTACACCTTC. Protein sequence: CASSSQQGIHGYTF. Full variable domain (missing parts from reference TRBV7-2 and TRBJ1-2): GAGVSQSPSNKVTEKGKDVELRCDPISGHTALYWYRQSLGQGLEFLIYFQGNSAPDKSGLPSDRFSAERTGGSVSTLTIQRTQQEDSAVYLCASSSQQGIHGYTFGSGTRLTVV.

This chain connects TRBV19 to TRBJ2-7, with 10 positions matching TRBD2. The V gene end was trimmed by 3 bases and the J gene end by 5 bases; junction bases not matched to a gene: 7. The CDR3 contains 15 residues. The germline V gene encodes CDR1 LNHDA and CDR2 SQIVND (reference sequence). CDR3 nucleotide sequence: TGTGCCAGTAGTATTGGCCTAGCGGGAGCAAACGAGCAGTACTTC. Amino acids: CASSIGLAGANEQYF.

The V gene is TRBV27, the J gene TRBJ2-3, with D possibly being TRBD2 (6 bases). V gave up 1 base and J gave up 1 base, with 12 bases separating them. The CDR3 loop spans 16 amino acids. Germline CDR1 reads MNHEY; CDR2 reads SMNVEV (reference sequence). Here the CDR3 reads CASSLFPASGTDTQYF. In DNA, the CDR3 is TGTGCCAGCAGTTTATTTCCGGCTAGCGGCACAGATACGCAGTATTTT.

This clone appeared a single time. This rearrangement joins TRBV11-1 to TRBJ2-7; TRBD1 agrees at 7 bases. The CDR3 has 14 residues. Germline V gives CDR1 SGHAT, CDR2 FQDESV (reference sequence). V was pared by 4 bases and J by 2 bases, with 5 bases of the junction left unmatched. CDR3 sequence reads: CASSSGQTPYEQYF. The CDR3 DNA follows: TGTGCCAGCAGCTCGGGACAGACCCCCTACGAGCAGTACTTC. The full variable domain, rest sourced from reference TRBV11-1 and TRBJ2-7, is EAEVAQSPRYKITEKSQAVAFWCDPISGHATLYWYRQILGQGPELLVQFQDESVVDDSQLPKDRFSAERLKGVDSTLKIQPAELGDSAMYLCASSSGQTPYEQYFGPGTRLTVT.

The rearrangement joins TRBV5-1 to TRBJ2-7; 9 bases are a match to TRBD1. The length of the CDR3 is 15 residues. The J segment lost 3 bases and the V segment lost 4 bases, leaving 8 bases of the junction unmatched. Looked up from germline, CDR1 is SGHRS and CDR2 is YFSETQ. This chain's CDR3 is CASSRTGTGIYEQYF. DNA for the CDR3: TGCGCCAGCAGCCGGACCGGGACAGGGATCTACGAGCAGTACTTC.

V usage is TRBV19 and J usage is TRBJ1-2; a possible D gene is TRBD1 (5 bases). Germline-derived CDR1 and CDR2 are LNHDA and SQIVND (reference sequence). Trimming left V 3 bases short and J 0 bases short, with 17 bases between. This CDR3 is built from 17 residues. The CDR3 here is CASSIGPSRGSNYGYTF. The CDR3 DNA is TGTGCCAGTAGTATTGGCCCTTCACGGGGGTCTAACTATGGCTACACCTTC.

This clone was observed a few times. The chain is built from TRBV11-2 and TRBJ2-3; maybe TRBD2 (5 bases). This CDR3 is 16 amino acids long. V was shortened by 7 bases and J by 6 bases, with 23 bases between the two germline ends. CDR1 is SGHAT, CDR2 FQNNGV, per germline. CDR3 sequence: CASNREPGPPGDTQYF. For the CDR3, the DNA is TGTGCCAGCAACAGAGAACCCGGGCCCCCGGGGGATACGCAGTATTTT.

This clone appeared a single time. The genes are TRBV5-1 and TRBJ2-7, with 9 bases matching TRBD1. From germline, CDR1 is SGHRS and CDR2 YFSETQ. The CDR3 sequence is 16 residues long. With V trimmed by 2 bases and J by 5 bases, 11 bases remained unmatched. The CDR3 DNA is TGCGCCAGCAGCTTTGGGGGACAGGGTTTTATCGACGAGCAGTACTTC. It specifies CASSFGGQGFIDEQYF.

The chain combines TRBV6-5 with TRBJ2-2; no firm D call. The V and J ends lost 7 bases and 3 bases respectively, with 12 bases between them. CDR1 and CDR2 from the germline V gene are MNHEY and SVGAGI. There are 14 residues in the CDR3. The CDR3 is CASIRPPDTGELFF. The CDR3, as DNA: TGTGCCAGCATTCGTCCCCCGGACACCGGGGAGCTGTTTTTT.

The rearrangement links TRBV7-2 to TRBJ1-2; possible D gene TRBD1, 5 bases. The CDR3 length is 14 residues. Germline CDR1 reads SGHTA; CDR2 reads FQGNSA. V shed 3 bases and J shed 8 bases, with 16 bases lying between them. As DNA, the CDR3 is TGTGCCAGCAGCTTTCGGGGGAAAACTCGGGGCTACACCTTC. Amino acids: CASSFRGKTRGYTF. The full variable domain, completed using reference TRBV7-2 and TRBJ1-2, is GAGVSQSPSNKVTEKGKDVELRCDPISGHTALYWYRQSLGQGLEFLIYFQGNSAPDKSGLPSDRFSAERTGGSVSTLTIQRTQQEDSAVYLCASSFRGKTRGYTFGSGTRLTVV.

There are many counts of this clone. The J gene is TRBJ2-1, the V gene TRBV11-3; no clear D. V was trimmed by 4 bases and J by 3 bases, leaving 16 bases between them. From germline, CDR1 is SGHNT and CDR2 YENEEA. This CDR3 comprises 16 residues. CDR3 sequence (DNA): TGTGCCAGCAGCTACGATCGGGTAGGCCTCTACAATGAGCAGTTCTTC. Amino acids: CASSYDRVGLYNEQFF.

The chain employs TRBV6-2 or TRBV6-3 and TRBJ1-5, with a tentative D call TRBD1 (5 bases). The V and J ends lost 5 bases and 3 bases respectively, with 17 bases between them. This CDR3 is built from 16 residues. Germline CDR1 is MNHEY and CDR2 is SVGEGT. For the CDR3, the DNA is TGTGCCAGCAGTCCAACGGGTCAGGGCCTCAATCAGCCCCAGCATTTT. It is translated as CASSPTGQGLNQPQHF.

This sequence joins TRBV24-1 and TRBJ1-5; 9 positions match TRBD1. CDR3 length: 16 amino acids. The V gene's germline CDR1 is KGHDR and CDR2 SFDVKD. The junction had 11 bases not matched to a gene; V was cut back by 6 bases and J by 6 bases. Written as DNA, the CDR3 is TGTGCCACCAGTCGTTCCGGACAGGGGCGGGTTCAGCCCCAGCATTTT. Encoded protein: CATSRSGQGRVQPQHF.

V usage is TRBV20-1 and J usage is TRBJ2-3, with a weak D call TRBD2 (5 bases). Germline V gene sequence: CDR1 DFQATT, CDR2 SNEGSKA (reference sequence). The CDR3 is made up of 13 amino acids. V was clipped by 3 bases and J by 5 bases, with 12 bases between them. CDR3 protein: CSASYGGGDTQYF. The CDR3 DNA is TGCAGTGCTAGTTACGGCGGAGGAGATACGCAGTATTTT.

The chain recombines TRBV13 with TRBJ1-2, with D tentatively TRBD1 (5 bases). CDR3 length: 14 amino acids. V gave up 7 bases and J gave up 8 bases, with 20 bases separating them. Germline V gene lookup returns CDR1 PRHDT and CDR2 FYEKMQ (reference sequence). The CDR3 spells CASTASYGGQGYTF. The CDR3 DNA reads as TGTGCCAGCACCGCTTCGTACGGGGGTCAAGGCTACACCTTC. The full variable domain, with the rest looked up from reference TRBV13 and TRBJ1-2, is AAGVIQSPRHLIKEKRETATLKCYPIPRHDTVYWYQQGPGQDPQFLISFYEKMQSDKGSIPDRFSAQQFSDYHSELNMSSLELGDSALYFCASTASYGGQGYTFGSGTRLTVV.

This clone was detected once. The chain uses TRBV18 and TRBJ2-1; 7 nucleotides line up with TRBD2. Looked up from germline, CDR1 is KGHSH and CDR2 is LQKENI. V lost 1 base, J lost 15 bases, and 9 bases stayed unmatched. CDR3 length equals 13 residues. Here the CDR3 DNA reads TGTGCCAGCTCACCACGGGAGGGGAGAGATACGTTCTTC. It translates to CASSPREGRDTFF.

The chain combines TRBV6-2 or TRBV6-3 with TRBJ1-2; maybe TRBD1 (5 bases). V was shortened by 6 bases and J by 8 bases, with 22 bases between the two germline ends. This CDR3 spans 15 amino acids. Germline V gene data show CDR1 as MNHEY and CDR2 as SVGEGT. Here the CDR3 reads CASSIPLGTLRGYTF. CDR3 nucleotide sequence: TGTGCCAGCAGCATCCCGCTCGGGACTCTGAGGGGCTACACCTTC.

The sample holds one count of this clone. The chain employs TRBV11-1 and TRBJ2-7, with 9 bases lining up with TRBD1. Per the germline V gene, CDR1 is SGHAT and CDR2 is FQDESV (reference sequence). The CDR3 has 15 residues. J gave up 6 bases and V 6 bases, and 12 bases lay outside the gene matches. The CDR3 spells CASSQPGQGIGEQYF. CDR3 sequence (DNA): TGTGCCAGCAGTCAACCGGGACAGGGAATCGGCGAGCAGTACTTC. The full variable domain, with the rest looked up from reference TRBV11-1 and TRBJ2-7, is EAEVAQSPRYKITEKSQAVAFWCDPISGHATLYWYRQILGQGPELLVQFQDESVVDDSQLPKDRFSAERLKGVDSTLKIQPAELGDSAMYLCASSQPGQGIGEQYFGPGTRLTVT.

The chain employs TRBV12-3 or TRBV12-4 and TRBJ1-2; no reliable D call. The V gene lost 3 bases and the J gene lost 5 bases, with 10 bases spanning the gap. The CDR3 spans 13 residues. The CDR3 sequence: CASSFNQLYGYTF. The CDR3 nucleotides are TGTGCCAGCAGTTTTAACCAGTTATATGGCTACACCTTC.